Given below is one T cell receptor beta chain in context. Trimming took 4 bases from V and 3 from J, leaving 7 bases between them. The CDR3 loop spans 12 amino acids. The V gene's germline CDR1 is LGHDT and CDR2 YNNKEL (reference sequence). Per the original data handling: Reference gene primer amplification gave nucleated cell count estimates. The repertoire was sequenced with immunoSEQ multiplex PCR; TCRdb's copy has only in-frame clones and lacks some. V, J and clone size are those of that table, while D and trimming were read from the DNA. The sample includes some 160,000 clones, 70% to 90% of them seen just once. This specimen comes from a study of blood T cell repertoires in COVID-19. Whole-study context: The study drew acute and convalescent COVID-19 samples from the United States, Italy and Spain. Sample material is recorded as cDNA or gDNA derived from T cells, B-cell-depleted T cells, or PBMCs.

The chain links TRBV3-1 (or the pseudogene TRBV3-2) to TRBJ2-7; TRBD1 is a possible D gene (6 bases). The sample was peripheral blood. This clonotype was sampled from a man aged 60 to 69 with acute or convalescent COVID-19. The CDR3 DNA reads as TGTGCCAGCAGCCCAGGGGTCTACGAGCAGTACTTC. Its translation is CASSPGVYEQYF.